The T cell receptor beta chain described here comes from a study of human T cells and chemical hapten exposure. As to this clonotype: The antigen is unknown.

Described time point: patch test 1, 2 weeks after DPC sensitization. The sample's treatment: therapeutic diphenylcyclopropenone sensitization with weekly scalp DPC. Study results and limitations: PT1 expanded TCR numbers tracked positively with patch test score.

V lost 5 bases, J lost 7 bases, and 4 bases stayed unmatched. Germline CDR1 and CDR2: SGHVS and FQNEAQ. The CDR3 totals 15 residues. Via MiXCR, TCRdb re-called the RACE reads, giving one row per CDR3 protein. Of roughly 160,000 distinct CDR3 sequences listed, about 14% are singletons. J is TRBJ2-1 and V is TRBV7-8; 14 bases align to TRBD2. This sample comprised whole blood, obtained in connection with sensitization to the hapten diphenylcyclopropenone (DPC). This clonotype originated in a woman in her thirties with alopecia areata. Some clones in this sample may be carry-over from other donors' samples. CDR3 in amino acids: CASSLGTSGGNEQFF. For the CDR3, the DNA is TGTGCCAGCAGCCTGGGGACTAGCGGGGGAAATGAGCAGTTCTTC.